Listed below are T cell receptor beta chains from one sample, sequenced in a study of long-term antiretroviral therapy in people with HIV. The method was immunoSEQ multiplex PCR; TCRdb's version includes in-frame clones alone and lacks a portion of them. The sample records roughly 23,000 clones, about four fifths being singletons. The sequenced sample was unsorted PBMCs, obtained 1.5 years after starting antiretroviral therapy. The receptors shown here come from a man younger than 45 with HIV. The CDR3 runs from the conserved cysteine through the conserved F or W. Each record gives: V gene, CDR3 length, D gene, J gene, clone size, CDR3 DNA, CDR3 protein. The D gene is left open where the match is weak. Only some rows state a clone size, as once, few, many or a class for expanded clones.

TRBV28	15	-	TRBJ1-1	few	TGTGCCAGCAGTTTACCCCGTCAGGGGAACACTGAAGCTTTCTTT	CASSLPRQGNTEAFF
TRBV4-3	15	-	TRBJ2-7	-	TGCGCCAGCAGCCAGAATAGCGGAAGCTCCTACGAGCAGTACTTC	CASSQNSGSSYEQYF
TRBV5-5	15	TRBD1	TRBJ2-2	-	TGTGCCAGCAGCATCGGACAGGGACGTACCGGGGAGCTGTTTTTT	CASSIGQGRTGELFF
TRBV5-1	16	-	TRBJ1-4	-	TGCGCCAGCAGCACTGGGTACAGGATGACAAATGAAAAACTGTTTTTT	CASSTGYRMTNEKLFF
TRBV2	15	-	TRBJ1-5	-	TGTGCCAGCAGTGAGCCCCAGGTTAATAATCAGCCCCAGCATTTT	CASSEPQVNNQPQHF
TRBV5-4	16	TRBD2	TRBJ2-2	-	TGTGCCAGCAGCTTGGCCGCTAGCGGGGGGGCCGGGGAGCTGTTTTTT	CASSLAASGGAGELFF
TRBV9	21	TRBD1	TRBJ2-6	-	TGTGCCAGCAGCGTAGATCCACCGGCAGGGGGCATCTCTGGTGGGGCCAACGTCCTGACTTTC	CASSVDPPAGGISGGANVLTF
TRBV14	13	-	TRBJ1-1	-	TGTGCCAGCAGCCAGAGCACTAGAACTGAAGCTTTCTTT	CASSQSTRTEAFF
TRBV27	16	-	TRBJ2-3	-	TGTGCCAGCAGTCCTACTCCACGGAGTACCCCAGATACGCAGTATTTT	CASSPTPRSTPDTQYF
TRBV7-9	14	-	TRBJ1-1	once	TGTGCCAGCAGCTTAACCCGAGGGAGCACTGAAGCTTTCTTT	CASSLTRGSTEAFF
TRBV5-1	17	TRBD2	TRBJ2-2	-	TGCGCCAGCAGCTTGGCTAGCGGGAGTATGGGCACCGGGGAGCTGTTTTTT	CASSLASGSMGTGELFF
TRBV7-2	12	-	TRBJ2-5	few	TGTGCCAGCAGTCCAGCGGCCGAGACCCAGTACTTC	CASSPAAETQYF
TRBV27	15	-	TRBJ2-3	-	TGTGCCAGCAGTTTCGGTAGCGTGGGGTCAGATACGCAGTATTTT	CASSFGSVGSDTQYF
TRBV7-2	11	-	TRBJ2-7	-	TGTGCCAGCAGCTTAGTGTACGAGCAGTACTTC	CASSLVYEQYF
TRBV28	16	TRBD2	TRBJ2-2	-	TGTGCCAGCAGTTTAAGACTAGCGGGCCACACCGGGGAGCTGTTTTTT	CASSLRLAGHTGELFF
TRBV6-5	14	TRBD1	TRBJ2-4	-	TGTGCCACCTCAACCCGGGACAGCAAAAACATTCAGTACTTC	CATSTRDSKNIQYF
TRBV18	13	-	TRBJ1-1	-	TGTGCCAGCTCACCCCTCGGGGGCACTGAAGCTTTCTTT	CASSPLGGTEAFF
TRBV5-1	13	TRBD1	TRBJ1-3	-	TGCGCCAGCAGCCCACAGGGGGCGGACACCATATATTTT	CASSPQGADTIYF
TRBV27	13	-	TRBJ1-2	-	TGTGCCAGCAGGGCGGGAGGAAACTATGGCTACACCTTC	CASRAGGNYGYTF
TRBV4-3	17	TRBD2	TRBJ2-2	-	TGCGCCAGCAGCCAGCTCCGGGGGGGGAGTTATGCCGGGGAGCTGTTTTTT	CASSQLRGGSYAGELFF